The clone carrying this T cell receptor (beta chain) was counted between two and nine times. Its target is not known. V was pared by 7 bases and J by 2 bases, with 6 bases of the junction left unmatched. The germline CDR1 and CDR2 sequences are MNHEY and SVGAGI. This CDR3 spans 16 amino acids. The sample originates from a study of naive and memory T cell subsets. Findings and caveats of the study: The RNA method is potentially sensitive to activation and differentiation changes.

TCR cDNA received a 3' ligated oligonucleotide that carried a UMI. Ligated cDNA underwent four rounds of PCR with nested alpha and beta constant region primers and SP2. TCRdb re-called the 5' RACE reads through MiXCR, storing one row per CDR3 protein. The sample lists about 48,000 distinct CDR3 sequences, about 4.5% occurring once. The rearrangement joins TRBV6-5 to TRBJ2-2; 11 bases are a match to TRBD2. The clonotype originates from a female donor in good health. The CDR3 nucleotides are TGTGCCAGCACCACTAGCGGGAGCCCAAACACCGGGGAGCTGTTTTTT. The encoded protein is CASTTSGSPNTGELFF.